This record concerns one T cell receptor (beta chain) sequence. This entry is derived from a study of T cells in Graves' hyperthyroidism and ophthalmopathy. Using RNA transcripts as the source, TCR beta CDR3 regions were amplified. Using the HTBI primer set, a first-round RT-PCR was run on the TCR CDR3. TCRdb itself ran the multiplex PCR reads through MiXCR, one entry per CDR3 protein. The sample holds hundreds of thousands of distinct CDR3 sequences, about 17% seen once. CDR1 and CDR2 from the germline V gene are MGHRA and YSYEKL. V lost 3 bases and J 6 bases, leaving 18 bases between the germline ends. CDR3 length: 16 residues.

The rearrangement uses TRBV4-1 and TRBJ2-1; D is possibly TRBD2 (5 bases). Input material: blood. This sequence originates from a woman aged 18-30 years with Graves' ophthalmopathy. CDR3 sequence: CASSQAGRGPSNEQFF. The CDR3 DNA sequence: TGCGCCAGCAGCCAGGCGGGTCGGGGTCCAAGCAATGAGCAGTTCTTC.